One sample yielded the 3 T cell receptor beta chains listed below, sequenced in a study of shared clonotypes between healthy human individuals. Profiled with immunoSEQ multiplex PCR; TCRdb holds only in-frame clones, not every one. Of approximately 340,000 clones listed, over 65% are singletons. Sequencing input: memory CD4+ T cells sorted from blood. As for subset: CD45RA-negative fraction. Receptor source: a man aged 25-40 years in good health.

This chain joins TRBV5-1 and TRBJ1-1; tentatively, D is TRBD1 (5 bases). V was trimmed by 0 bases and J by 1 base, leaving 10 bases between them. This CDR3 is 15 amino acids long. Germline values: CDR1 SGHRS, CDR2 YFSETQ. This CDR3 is CASSLAGTGNTEAFF. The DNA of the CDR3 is TGCGCCAGCAGCTTGGCCGGGACGGGGAACACTGAAGCTTTCTTT.

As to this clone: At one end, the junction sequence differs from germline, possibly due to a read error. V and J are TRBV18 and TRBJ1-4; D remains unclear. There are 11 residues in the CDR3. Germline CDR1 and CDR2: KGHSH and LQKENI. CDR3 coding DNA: TGTGCCAGCTCACCAGGCCGGGAGCGGAAATTT. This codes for CASSPGRERKF.

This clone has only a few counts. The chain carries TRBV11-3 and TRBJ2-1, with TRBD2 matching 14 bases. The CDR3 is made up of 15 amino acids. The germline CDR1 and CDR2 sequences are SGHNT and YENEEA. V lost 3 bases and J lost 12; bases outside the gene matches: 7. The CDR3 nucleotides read TGTGCCAGCAGCTTGGGACTAGCGGGAGTCGCACGGCAGTTCTTC. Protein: CASSLGLAGVARQFF.